This entry lists 26 T cell receptor beta chains sequenced from one sample in a study of T cell responses to AZD1222 COVID-19 vaccine. Profiling relied on immunoSEQ multiplex PCR, and the TCRdb table lists in-frame clones only, not all of them. The table includes 150,000 to 200,000 clones, roughly nine tenths detected once. The material sequenced was peripheral blood, taken on day 0 of AZD1222 vaccination. The receptors derive from an adult in good health.

The V and J genes are TRBV27 and TRBJ2-1, with 10 nucleotides matching TRBD2. V gave up 8 bases and J gave up 5 bases; unmatched junction bases: 12. Germline V gene data show CDR1 as MNHEY and CDR2 as SMNVEV (reference sequence). The CDR3 is made up of 16 amino acids. CDR3 region: CASSRAGTSANNEQFF. The CDR3 nucleotides read TGTGCCAGCTCTAGGGCTGGGACTAGCGCCAACAATGAGCAGTTCTTC.

This chain connects TRBV14 to TRBJ1-6; maybe TRBD1 (6 bases). CDR3 length equals 16 residues. The germline gives CDR1 SGHDN, CDR2 FVKESK. V dropped 3 bases and J dropped 8 bases, with 17 bases sitting between them. CDR3 coding DNA: TGTGCCAGCAGCCAGGCCTACAGGGCTTGGGATTCACCCCTCCACTTT. Its translation is CASSQAYRAWDSPLHF.

This chain uses TRBV6-5 with TRBJ1-5; 8 bases align to TRBD1. The CDR3 runs to 15 residues. With V trimmed by 6 bases and J by 7 bases, 11 bases remained unmatched. Germline V gene data show CDR1 as MNHEY and CDR2 as SVGAGI. The CDR3 DNA sequence: TGTGCCAGCAGACGCAAAGGGACAGGAAACCAGCCCCAGCATTTT. Translation: CASRRKGTGNQPQHF.

This chain uses TRBV29-1 with TRBJ2-1; D not certain. This CDR3 contains 11 residues. In germline, CDR1 is SQVTM, CDR2 ANQGSEA. V was pared by 5 bases and J by 7 bases, with 9 bases between. The CDR3 coding sequence is TGCAGCGTTACGGTGGCAAATGAGCAGTTCTTC. Its translation is CSVTVANEQFF.

Only one count was recorded for this clone. The chain has TRBV18 and TRBJ1-2; TRBD1 is a possible D gene (5 bases). Germline values: CDR1 KGHSH, CDR2 LQKENI. The CDR3 runs 13 residues. Between the trimmed V and J ends, which lost 6 bases and 5 bases, there was a span of 13 bases. Here the CDR3 DNA reads TGTGCCAGCTCTGGGCAGGGTACATATGGCTACACCTTC. Its protein product is CASSGQGTYGYTF.

The chain uses TRBV7-2 and TRBJ2-3; a weak D match, TRBD2 (6 bases). This CDR3 has 14 residues. Looked up from germline, CDR1 is SGHTA and CDR2 is FQGNSA. Trimming pared 5 bases from V and 5 bases from J, leaving 14 bases between. The CDR3 bases are TGTGCCAGCAGCGGACTATTCGGGGGAGATACGCAGTATTTT. Translation gives CASSGLFGGDTQYF.

V and J are TRBV28 and TRBJ2-7; D uncertain. V lost 6 bases, J lost 3 bases, and 9 bases lay in between. The CDR3 sequence is 12 residues long. Germline V CDR1 and CDR2: MDHEN, SYDVKM. Written as DNA, the CDR3 is TGTGCCAGCAGCTTGGGGTACTACGAGCAGTACTTC. Protein product: CASSLGYYEQYF.

V is TRBV4-1 and J is TRBJ1-1; D perhaps matches TRBD1 (5 bases). V lost 1 base and J lost 7, with 13 bases in between. The CDR3 runs to 14 residues. Germline lookup yields CDR1 MGHRA and CDR2 YSYEKL. CDR3 nucleotides: TGCGCCAGCAGCCAAGTTTCGGGGGTCGGTGAAGCTTTCTTT. It translates to CASSQVSGVGEAFF.

V gene TRBV3-1 (or the pseudogene TRBV3-2) combines with J gene TRBJ1-1; D is undetermined. V lost 0 bases to trimming and J lost 11 bases, with 22 bases between them. The CDR3 contains 16 residues. CDR1 and CDR2 from the germline V gene are LGHDT and YNNKEL (reference sequence). The CDR3 coding sequence is TGTGCCAGCAGCCAAGATGTTGGGCGGCCTGGGCAGAAGGCTTTCTTT. It specifies CASSQDVGRPGQKAFF.

V gene TRBV27 combines with J gene TRBJ2-1; possibly TRBD1 for D (7 bases). Germline V lookup: CDR1 MNHEY, CDR2 SMNVEV (reference sequence). The CDR3 extends over 13 amino acids. Trimming left V 5 bases short and J 8 bases short, with 13 bases between. The CDR3 DNA follows: TGTGCCAGCAGTGCCAGGGGGGTACATGAGCAGTTCTTC. It yields the protein CASSARGVHEQFF.

The chain employs TRBV6-6 and TRBJ2-3; TRBD2 agrees at 8 bases. This CDR3 comprises 11 residues. Per germline, CDR1 MNHNY and CDR2 SVGAGI (reference sequence). V shed 7 bases and J 13 bases; nucleotides not matched to a gene: 7. CDR3 bases: TGTGCCAGCACCTTAGCGGGACTGGAGTATTTT. Translated: CASTLAGLEYF.

This chain joins TRBV5-6 and TRBJ2-7; maybe TRBD1 (6 bases). Per germline, CDR1 SGHDT and CDR2 YYEEEE. This CDR3 spans 13 amino acids. The V end was cut by 2 bases, the J end by 6 bases, with 12 bases between. The CDR3 protein is CASSFGDTSEQYV. The CDR3 DNA sequence: TGTGCCAGCAGCTTCGGGGACACAAGCGAGCAGTACGTC.

This clone was seen just once. This chain joins TRBV12-3 or TRBV12-4 and TRBJ2-1; D is unclear. The germline V and J ends were trimmed by 5 bases and 10 bases, with 15 bases remaining between them. This CDR3 is built from 13 residues. DNA of the CDR3: TGTGCCAGCAGTGTACGAGTCCCGATGGAGCAGTTCTTC. Residues: CASSVRVPMEQFF.

The chain uses TRBV18 and TRBJ2-3; TRBD1 is a possible D gene (5 bases). The CDR3 length is 13 residues. The ends were cut back, 0 bases at V and 8 bases at J, with 9 bases in the middle. Germline loops: CDR1 KGHSH, CDR2 LQKENI. CDR3: CASSPPSGLTQYF. CDR3 in DNA: TGTGCCAGCTCACCACCGTCAGGGCTTACGCAGTATTTT. The full variable domain, in which reference TRBV18 and TRBJ2-3 provide the parts outside the CDR3, is NAGVMQNPRHLVRRRGQEARLRCSPMKGHSHVYWYRQLPEEGLKFMVYLQKENIIDESGMPKERFSAEFPKEGPSILRIQQVVRGDSAAYFCASSPPSGLTQYFGPGTRLTVL.

The V call is TRBV3-1 (or the pseudogene TRBV3-2), the J call TRBJ1-1; possible D gene TRBD1, 5 bases. The V gene's germline CDR1 is LGHDT and CDR2 YNNKEL (reference sequence). V was shortened by 3 bases and J by 11 bases, with 10 bases between the two germline ends. The CDR3 spans 11 residues. The CDR3 nucleotides read TGTGCCAGCAGCCAGGGGACGTTGGCTTTCTTT. Translation: CASSQGTLAFF.

The V call is TRBV2, the J call TRBJ1-5, with 11 bases fitting TRBD1. After removal of 7 bases from V and 7 bases from J, the junction contained 9 bases not matched to a gene. The CDR3 contains 15 residues. Germline loops: CDR1 SNHLY, CDR2 FYNNEI. CDR3 amino acids: CASTQGTGGTQPQHF. In nucleotides, the CDR3 is TGTGCCAGCACCCAGGGGACAGGGGGTACGCAGCCCCAGCATTTT.

This rearrangement joins TRBV6-5 to TRBJ2-3; perhaps TRBD2 as D (7 bases). V lost 8 bases and J lost 2, with 14 bases in between. Germline lookup yields CDR1 MNHEY and CDR2 SVGAGI. This CDR3 has 14 amino acids. CDR3 sequence (DNA): TGTGCCAGCGGGAGGGGGGAACTCACAGATACGCAGTATTTT. It translates to CASGRGELTDTQYF.

V is TRBV28 and J is TRBJ2-1; 8 bases agree with TRBD2. Germline CDR1 and CDR2: MDHEN and SYDVKM. V was clipped by 3 bases and J by 8 bases; unmatched bases: 9. This CDR3 has 15 amino acids. CDR3 protein: CASSLVGLGAHEQFF. DNA for the CDR3: TGTGCCAGCAGTTTGGTGGGACTAGGCGCGCATGAGCAGTTCTTC.

In this sample, this clone turned up a few times. The J gene is TRBJ1-4, the V gene TRBV14, with TRBD1 as a possible D gene (6 bases). Germline CDR1 and CDR2: SGHDN and FVKESK. This CDR3 is built from 15 residues. Deletions cut 6 bases from V and 7 bases from J, with 18 bases between. CDR3 nucleotide sequence: TGTGCCAGCAGTCAAAAGGGGGGCGCAGGTGAAAAACTGTTTTTT. Translated: CASSQKGGAGEKLFF.

V gene TRBV11-2 combines with J gene TRBJ2-2; D remains unclear. The germline CDR1 and CDR2 sequences are SGHAT and FQNNGV. The V gene lost 7 bases and the J gene lost 2 bases, with 11 bases spanning the gap. The CDR3 has 14 amino acids. CDR3 in amino acids: CASTLDTNTGELFF. CDR3 bases: TGTGCCAGCACTCTTGACACCAACACCGGGGAGCTGTTTTTT.

The V gene is TRBV28, the J gene TRBJ1-3, with D maybe TRBD1 (5 bases). V was cut by 8 bases and J by 2 bases, with 22 bases left in between. This CDR3 spans 17 amino acids. Germline V gene lookup returns CDR1 MDHEN and CDR2 SYDVKM. CDR3 protein: CASGGLRWGEAGNTIYF. The DNA for the CDR3 is TGTGCCAGCGGTGGTTTAAGGTGGGGGGAGGCTGGAAACACCATATATTTT.

The V call is TRBV24-1, the J call TRBJ2-7; the match to TRBD2 covers 8 bases. Germline V gene lookup returns CDR1 KGHDR and CDR2 SFDVKD. V was pared by 0 bases and J by 3 bases, with 3 bases of the junction left unmatched. The CDR3 is made up of 15 amino acids. The CDR3 sequence is CATSDLREGRYEQYF. The CDR3 nucleotides are TGTGCCACCAGTGATTTGCGGGAGGGTCGCTACGAGCAGTACTTC.

The J gene is TRBJ2-1, the V gene TRBV7-8, with 10 nucleotides matching TRBD2. V dropped 1 base and J dropped 10; count of bases not matched to a gene: 13. The CDR3 runs to 17 residues. Germline V CDR1 and CDR2: SGHVS, FQNEAQ. The CDR3 region is CASSLGIAGGQPHEQFF. DNA for the CDR3: TGTGCCAGCAGCTTAGGGATAGCGGGGGGACAACCCCACGAGCAGTTCTTC. Using reference TRBV7-8 and TRBJ2-1 for the parts outside the CDR3, the full variable domain is GAGVSQSPRYKVAKRGQDVALRCDPISGHVSLFWYQQALGQGPEFLTYFQNEAQLDKSGLPSDRFFAERPEGSVSTLKIQRTQQEDSAVYLCASSLGIAGGQPHEQFFGPGTRLTVL.

V usage is TRBV6-5 and J usage is TRBJ2-6; D remains unclear. The CDR3 totals 11 residues. Trimming left V 10 bases short and J 8 bases short, with 9 bases between. Germline V lookup: CDR1 MNHEY, CDR2 SVGAGI. CDR3: CATGSPNVLTF. The CDR3 DNA follows: TGTGCCACCGGTTCTCCCAACGTCCTGACTTTC.

This rearrangement joins TRBV7-2 to TRBJ2-7; no firm D call. CDR3 length equals 13 residues. V dropped 7 bases and J dropped 1 base, with 11 bases sitting between them. The V gene's germline CDR1 is SGHTA and CDR2 FQGNSA. CDR3 nucleotides: TGTGCCAGCACCTCAAGTAGATCCTACGAGCAGTACTTC. It specifies CASTSSRSYEQYF.

The rearrangement uses TRBV19 and TRBJ1-1; TRBD1 agrees at 9 bases. V lost 5 bases, J lost 5 bases, and 9 bases stayed unmatched. From germline, CDR1 is LNHDA and CDR2 SQIVND (reference sequence). The CDR3 runs to 15 residues. The CDR3 sequence: CASSLPGQGLTEAFF. CDR3 coding DNA: TGTGCCAGTAGTCTTCCGGGACAGGGTTTGACTGAAGCTTTCTTT. Filled out from reference TRBV19 and TRBJ1-1, the complete variable domain reads DGGITQSPKYLFRKEGQNVTLSCEQNLNHDAMYWYRQDPGQGLRLIYYSQIVNDFQKGDIAEGYSVSREKKESFPLTVTSAQKNPTAFYLCASSLPGQGLTEAFFGQGTRLTVV.